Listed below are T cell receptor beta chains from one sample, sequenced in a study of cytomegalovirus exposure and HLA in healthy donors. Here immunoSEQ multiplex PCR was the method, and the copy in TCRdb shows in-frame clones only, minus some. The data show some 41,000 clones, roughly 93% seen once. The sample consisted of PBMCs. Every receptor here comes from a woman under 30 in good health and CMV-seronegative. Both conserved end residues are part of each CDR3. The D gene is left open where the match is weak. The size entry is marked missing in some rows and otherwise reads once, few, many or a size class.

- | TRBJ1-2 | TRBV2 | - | CASSESREGYTF | TGTGCCAGCAGTGAAAGTCGGGAAGGCTACACCTTC
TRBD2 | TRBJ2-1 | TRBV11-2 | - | CASSKRTSGTKYNEQFF | TGTGCCAGCAGCAAGAGGACTAGCGGAACAAAATACAATGAGCAGTTCTTC
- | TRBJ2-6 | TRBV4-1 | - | CASSQDGQPFSSGANVLTF | TGCGCCAGCAGCCAAGATGGGCAGCCATTCAGCTCTGGGGCCAACGTCCTGACTTTC
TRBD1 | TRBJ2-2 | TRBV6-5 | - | CASSSRDREAGELFF | TGTGCCAGCAGTTCCCGGGACAGGGAAGCCGGGGAGCTGTTTTTT
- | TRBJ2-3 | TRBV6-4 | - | CASSEGGADTQYF | TGTGCCAGCAGTGAAGGCGGAGCAGATACGCAGTATTTT
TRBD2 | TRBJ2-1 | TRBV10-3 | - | CAISIREAGYNEQFF | TGTGCCATCTCGATTCGGGAGGCGGGGTACAATGAGCAGTTCTTC
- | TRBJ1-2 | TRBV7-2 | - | CASSLRPGTNYGYTF | TGTGCCAGCAGCTTACGGCCAGGCACTAACTATGGCTACACCTTC
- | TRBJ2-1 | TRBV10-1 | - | CASSESTGYNEQFF | TGCGCCAGCAGTGAGTCGACAGGATACAATGAGCAGTTCTTC
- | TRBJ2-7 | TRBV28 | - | CASSLRGNPKWEQYF | TGTGCCAGCAGCCTTAGGGGGAATCCGAAGTGGGAGCAGTACTTC
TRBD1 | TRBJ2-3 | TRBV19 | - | CASRDRGRDTQYF | TGTGCCAGTAGGGACAGGGGAAGAGATACGCAGTATTTT
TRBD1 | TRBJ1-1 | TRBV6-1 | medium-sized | CASSDFHGQGGTEAFF | TGTGCCAGCAGTGATTTTCACGGACAGGGGGGTACTGAAGCTTTCTTT
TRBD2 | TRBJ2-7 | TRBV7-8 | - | CASSPRTSGRVAKYF | TGTGCCAGCAGCCCCAGGACTAGCGGGAGAGTTGCGAAGTACTTC
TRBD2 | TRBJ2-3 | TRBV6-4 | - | CASSGEAGGTDTQYF | TGTGCCAGCAGTGGGGAAGCGGGGGGAACAGATACGCAGTATTTT
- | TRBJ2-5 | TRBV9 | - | CASSVAGHQETQYF | TGTGCCAGCAGCGTAGCGGGACATCAAGAGACCCAGTACTTC
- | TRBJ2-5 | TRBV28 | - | CASSLFLGETQYF | TGTGCCAGCAGTTTATTTCTCGGAGAGACCCAGTACTTC
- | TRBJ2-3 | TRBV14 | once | CASSQETGVRRTDTQYF | TGTGCCAGCAGCCAAGAAACGGGAGTCCGTAGGACAGATACGCAGTATTTT
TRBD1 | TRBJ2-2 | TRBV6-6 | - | CASRTGQGVAGELFF | TGTGCCAGCCGGACAGGACAGGGGGTTGCCGGGGAGCTGTTTTTT
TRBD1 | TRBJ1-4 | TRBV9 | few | CASSVGTGAGEKLFF | TGTGCCAGCAGCGTCGGGACAGGGGCGGGTGAAAAACTGTTTTTT
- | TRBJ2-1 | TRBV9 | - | CASSTHSNNEQFF | TGTGCCAGCAGCACGCACTCGAACAATGAGCAGTTCTTC
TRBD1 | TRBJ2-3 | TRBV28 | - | CASSSLARTGTNTDTQYF | TGTGCCAGCAGTTCCCTTGCTCGGACAGGTACAAACACAGATACGCAGTATTTT
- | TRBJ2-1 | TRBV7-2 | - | CASSPSGVWSSYEQFF | TGTGCCAGCAGCCCGTCCGGGGTTTGGTCTTCCTATGAGCAGTTCTTC
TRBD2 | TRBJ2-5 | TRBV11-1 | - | CASSPLAEGETQYF | TGTGCCAGCAGCCCTCTAGCGGAGGGGGAGACCCAGTACTTC
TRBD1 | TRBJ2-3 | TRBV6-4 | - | CASSPGTGVTDTQYF | TGTGCCAGCAGCCCCGGGACAGGGGTAACAGATACGCAGTATTTT
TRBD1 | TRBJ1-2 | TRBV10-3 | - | CATRSPTGLLGGYTF | TGTGCCACCCGGTCCCCGACAGGGCTTCTCGGAGGCTACACCTTC
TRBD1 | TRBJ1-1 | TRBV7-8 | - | CASSLGTGSTEAFF | TGTGCCAGCAGCCTGGGGACAGGATCTACTGAAGCTTTCTTT
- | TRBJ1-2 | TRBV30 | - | CAWQRSNYGYTF | TGTGCCTGGCAGCGGAGTAACTATGGCTACACCTTC
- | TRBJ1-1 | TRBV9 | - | CASSVARSHLNTEAFF | TGTGCCAGCAGCGTAGCTAGGTCACACCTGAACACTGAAGCTTTCTTT
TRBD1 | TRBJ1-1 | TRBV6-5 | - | CASSRGQGGTEAFF | TGTGCCAGCAGTCGCGGACAGGGAGGCACTGAAGCTTTCTTT
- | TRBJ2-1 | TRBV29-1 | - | CSVATGNLIGNEQFF | TGCAGCGTTGCAACAGGGAACTTAATAGGCAATGAGCAGTTCTTC
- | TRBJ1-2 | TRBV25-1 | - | CASSEQESYGYTF | TGTGCCAGCAGCGAACAGGAATCCTATGGCTACACCTTC
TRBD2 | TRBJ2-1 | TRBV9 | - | CASSARTSGNEQFF | TGTGCCAGCAGCGCACGGACTAGCGGCAATGAGCAGTTCTTC
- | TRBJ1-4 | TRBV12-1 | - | CASSFMGQNATNEKLFF | TGTGCCAGCAGCTTTATGGGACAGAATGCAACTAATGAAAAACTGTTTTTT
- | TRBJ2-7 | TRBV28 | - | CASSPPAGTPYEQYF | TGTGCCAGCAGCCCTCCGGCGGGCACGCCCTACGAGCAGTACTTC
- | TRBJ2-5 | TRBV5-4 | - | CASSSGLAQETQYF | TGTGCCAGCAGCTCCGGACTCGCTCAAGAGACCCAGTACTTC
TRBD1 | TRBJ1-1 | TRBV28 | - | CASSLSGTVNTEAFF | TGTGCCAGCAGTTTATCCGGGACAGTGAACACTGAAGCTTTCTTT
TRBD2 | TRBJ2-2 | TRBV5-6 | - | CASSLAGREAGELFF | TGTGCCAGCAGCTTGGCAGGGAGGGAAGCCGGGGAGCTGTTTTTT
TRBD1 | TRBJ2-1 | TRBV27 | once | CASSLGTGGLNEQFF | TGTGCCAGCAGTTTAGGAACAGGGGGCTTAAATGAGCAGTTCTTC
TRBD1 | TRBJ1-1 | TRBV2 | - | CASSARETGATEAFF | TGTGCCAGCAGTGCAAGGGAGACAGGGGCCACTGAAGCTTTCTTT
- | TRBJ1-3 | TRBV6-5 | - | CASSYQGIPGNTIYF | TGTGCCAGCAGTTACCAGGGAATACCTGGAAACACCATATATTTT
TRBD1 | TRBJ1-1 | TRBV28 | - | CASREGDRVVTEAFF | TGTGCCAGCAGGGAGGGAGACAGGGTAGTCACTGAAGCTTTCTTT
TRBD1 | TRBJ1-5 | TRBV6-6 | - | CASSSGQGGGRAQHF | TGTGCCAGCAGTTCGGGACAGGGGGGCGGTAGGGCCCAGCATTTT
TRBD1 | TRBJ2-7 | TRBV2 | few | CASTWTGVEQYF | TGTGCCAGCACCTGGACAGGGGTAGAGCAGTACTTC
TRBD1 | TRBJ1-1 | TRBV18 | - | CASSPRTGGIEAFF | TGTGCCAGCTCACCACGGACAGGGGGCATTGAAGCTTTCTTT
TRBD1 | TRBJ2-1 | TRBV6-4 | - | CASSSPGTGMYTEQFF | TGTGCCAGCAGTTCCCCCGGGACAGGGATGTATACTGAGCAGTTCTTC
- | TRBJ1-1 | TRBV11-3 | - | CASSPGGGLDTEAFF | TGTGCCAGCAGCCCTGGAGGAGGTCTGGACACTGAAGCTTTCTTT
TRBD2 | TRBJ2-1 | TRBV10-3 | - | CATLAGVNEQFF | TGTGCCACACTAGCGGGCGTCAATGAGCAGTTCTTC
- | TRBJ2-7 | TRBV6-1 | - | CASSEAYRVYEQYF | TGTGCCAGCAGTGAAGCGTACAGGGTCTACGAGCAGTACTTC
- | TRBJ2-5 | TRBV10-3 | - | CAISLDWSQETQYF | TGTGCCATCAGTCTGGACTGGTCCCAAGAGACCCAGTACTTC
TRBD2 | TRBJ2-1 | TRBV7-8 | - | CASSLTSGRDGDEQFF | TGTGCCAGCAGCTTGACTAGCGGCCGTGATGGGGATGAGCAGTTCTTC